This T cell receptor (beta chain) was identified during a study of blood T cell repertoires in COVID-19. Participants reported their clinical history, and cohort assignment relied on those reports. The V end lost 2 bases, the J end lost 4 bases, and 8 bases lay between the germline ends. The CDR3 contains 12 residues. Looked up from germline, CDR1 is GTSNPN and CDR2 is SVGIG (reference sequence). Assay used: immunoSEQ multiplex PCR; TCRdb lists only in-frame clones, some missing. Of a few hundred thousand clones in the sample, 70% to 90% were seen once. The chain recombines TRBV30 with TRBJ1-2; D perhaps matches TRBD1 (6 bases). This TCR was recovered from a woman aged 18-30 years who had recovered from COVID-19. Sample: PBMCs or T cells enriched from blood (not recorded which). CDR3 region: CAWSPDSYGYTF. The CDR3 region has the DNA TGTGCCTGGAGTCCGGACAGCTATGGCTACACCTTC.